Listed here are 2 T cell receptor beta chains from one sample, sequenced in a study of graft-versus-host responses after intestinal transplantation. These receptors lack a known antigen. Generated by immunoSEQ multiplex PCR, the TCRdb table keeps only in-frame clones and is missing some. The table includes 100,000 or so clones, about 92% detected once. The starting material was unstimulated CD8+ T cells sorted from spleen or lymph node cells, obtained before intestinal transplant. All receptors come from a human donor who received an intestinal transplant.

The genes are TRBV25-1 and TRBJ2-7, with a possible D match to TRBD2 (5 bases). Trimming took 1 base from V and 3 from J, leaving 10 bases between them. The CDR3 has 14 residues. The germline gives CDR1 MGHDK, CDR2 SYGVNS. The CDR3 region has the DNA TGTGCCAGCAGTGAATGGGAGACGAGCTACGAGCAGTACTTC. Translated, it gives CASSEWETSYEQYF.

This chain uses TRBV6-5 with TRBJ2-3; the D is unclear. Germline lookup yields CDR1 MNHEY and CDR2 SVGAGI. The V end lost 6 bases, the J end lost 4 bases, and 14 bases lay between the germline ends. This CDR3 is 14 amino acids long. CDR3 DNA sequence: TGTGCCAGCAGCTACACCCTGGCCGCAGATACGCAGTATTTT. Amino acid sequence: CASSYTLAADTQYF.